This is a list of T cell receptor beta chains from one sample in a study of blood T cell repertoires in COVID-19. TCRdb's copy holds only in-frame clones and misses some; the assay was immunoSEQ multiplex PCR. The table shows about 400,000 clones, with about 90% occurring only once. Sequencing was done on a sample of peripheral blood. These receptors were collected from a man aged 35-49 years with acute or convalescent COVID-19. The CDR3 runs from the conserved cysteine through the conserved F or W. D genes are given only for firm matches. For some rows the clone size is stated as once, few or many, or as a class when expanded; others skip it.

TRBJ1-4 | TRBD1 | TRBV27 | 16 | - | TGTGCCAGCCGACTGACAAAACAGGGGGCAAGGGAAAAACTGTTTTTT | CASRLTKQGAREKLFF
TRBJ2-2 | - | TRBV7-6 | 16 | - | TGTGCCAGCAGCAGAGGCTCAGATCCTGGAGTCGGGGAGCTGTTTTTT | CASSRGSDPGVGELFF
TRBJ1-5 | TRBD1 | TRBV28 | 14 | - | TGTGCCAGCAGCCCTGGGACAGGATATCAGCCCCAGCATTTT | CASSPGTGYQPQHF
TRBJ1-5 | - | TRBV7-2 | 15 | few | TGTGCCAGCAGCTTAGAATCGGGGGGCAATCAGCCCCAGCATTTT | CASSLESGGNQPQHF
TRBJ2-7 | TRBD1 | TRBV6-5 | 15 | - | TGTGCCAGCAGTCGACACGGGACAGGGGGCTACGAGCAGTACTTC | CASSRHGTGGYEQYF
TRBJ2-7 | - | TRBV9 | 13 | - | TGTGCCAGCGGGGGGTTGGCTGGTTACGAGCAGTACTTC | CASGGLAGYEQYF
TRBJ2-4 | TRBD2 | TRBV28 | 17 | - | TGTGCCAGCAGTTTCCCTTTAGCGGGGGTGGCCAAAAACATTCAGTACTTC | CASSFPLAGVAKNIQYF
TRBJ2-5 | - | TRBV12-3/TRBV12-4 | 12 | - | TGTGCCAGCAGCCCCACAGTAGAGACCCAGTACTTC | CASSPTVETQYF
TRBJ1-5 | - | TRBV30 | 13 | - | TGTGCCTGGAGTATCGAACAGAATCAGCCCCAGCATTTT | CAWSIEQNQPQHF
TRBJ2-7 | - | TRBV2 | 12 | once | TGTGCCAGCAGTGGCGGCCTCTACGAGCAGTACTTC | CASSGGLYEQYF
TRBJ1-2 | - | TRBV9 | 12 | - | TGTGCCAGCAGCGTAGTCGGAGGCGGCTACACCTTC | CASSVVGGGYTF
TRBJ2-3 | TRBD1 | TRBV6-4 | 15 | - | TGTGCCAGCAGCGATGGGACAGGTAGCACAGATACGCAGTATTTT | CASSDGTGSTDTQYF
TRBJ2-4 | - | TRBV27 | 16 | - | TGTGCCAGCAGTTTATCTTTAGCGGTAGCCAAAAACATTCAGTACTTC | CASSLSLAVAKNIQYF
TRBJ2-5 | TRBD2 | TRBV6-6 | 15 | - | TGTGCCAGCACCGGGGGCGGGGGGGCCGCAGAGACCCAGTACTTC | CASTGGGGAAETQYF
TRBJ1-5 | TRBD1 | TRBV19 | 16 | - | TGTGCCAGTAGCAACCCCCGGGACAGTCCATATCAGCCCCAGCATTTT | CASSNPRDSPYQPQHF
TRBJ1-2 | TRBD1 | TRBV19 | 12 | - | TGTGCCAGTAGTAACCAGGGGGCAAGCTACACCTTC | CASSNQGASYTF
TRBJ1-6 | - | TRBV10-3 | 13 | - | TGTGCCATCAGAGGGGGTGGTAATTCACCCCTCCACTTT | CAIRGGGNSPLHF
TRBJ1-1 | - | TRBV7-2 | 14 | - | TGTGCCAGCAGCTTTTACAGGGCTGACACTGAAGCTTTCTTT | CASSFYRADTEAFF
TRBJ1-1 | - | TRBV6-4 | 13 | once | TGTGCCAGCAAGCAACAGCCGAACACTGAAGCTTTCTTT | CASKQQPNTEAFF
TRBJ2-7 | TRBD1 | TRBV29-1 | 14 | - | TGCAGCGTTAGCCTAGGGACAGAAGTCTACGAGCAGTACTTC | CSVSLGTEVYEQYF
TRBJ1-6 | - | TRBV30 | 12 | - | TGTGCCTGGAGGTATCCAGGGGCACCCCTCCACTTT | CAWRYPGAPLHF
TRBJ1-2 | - | TRBV5-4 | 14 | - | TGTGCCAGCAAAGTCCAGGGTGCGGTAGAGGGCTACACCTTC | CASKVQGAVEGYTF
TRBJ2-7 | - | TRBV7-9 | 11 | - | TGTGCCAGCAGCCCTCGGTACGAGCAGTACTTC | CASSPRYEQYF
TRBJ1-2 | - | TRBV13 | 14 | - | TGTGCCAGCAGCTTAGGCCCAGGGCCCTATGGCTACACCTTC | CASSLGPGPYGYTF
TRBJ2-7 | TRBD1 | TRBV28 | 15 | few | TGTGCCAGCAGTTCGACACGACAGGGGAAGGACGAGCAGTACTTC | CASSSTRQGKDEQYF
TRBJ1-2 | - | TRBV28 | 15 | - | TGTGCCAGCAGTTTATTCGCAGGGGCCAACTATGGCTACACCTTC | CASSLFAGANYGYTF
TRBJ1-1 | - | TRBV20-1 | 13 | - | TGCAGTGCTAGTAAGGGGTCAGACACTGAAGCTTTCTTT | CSASKGSDTEAFF
TRBJ2-1 | - | TRBV7-9 | 15 | few | TGTGCCAGCAGCTTAGCTAGCGAGGGCTACAATGAGCAGTTCTTC | CASSLASEGYNEQFF
TRBJ1-5 | TRBD1 | TRBV19 | 15 | - | TGTGCCAGTAGTATCAGACAGGGGATCAATCAGCCCCAGCATTTT | CASSIRQGINQPQHF
TRBJ2-5 | TRBD2 | TRBV19 | 20 | - | TGTGCCAGTAGTAACCAGGGGGCTTTGTGGACTAGCGGGACCTTGGGGACCCAGTACTTC | CASSNQGALWTSGTLGTQYF
TRBJ1-6 | - | TRBV28 | 17 | once | TGTGCCAGCAGTTTCGCGGGAACAGTATCGGGTTTATCACCCCTCCACTTT | CASSFAGTVSGLSPLHF
TRBJ1-5 | - | TRBV28 | 14 | - | TGTGCCAGCAGACCGACATTGGGCAATCAGCCCCAGCATTTT | CASRPTLGNQPQHF
TRBJ2-7 | TRBD1 | TRBV7-2 | 15 | once | TGTGCCAGCAGCTTAGTGGGACAGGGGGCCTACGAGCAGTACTTC | CASSLVGQGAYEQYF
TRBJ1-2 | - | TRBV7-2 | 13 | - | TGTGCCAGCAGCTTAGACAGGTCTTATGGCTACACCTTC | CASSLDRSYGYTF
TRBJ2-1 | TRBD2 | TRBV27 | 16 | - | TGTGCCAGCAGTTTTTTCCCTAGCGGCGGCTCGAATGAGCAGTTCTTC | CASSFFPSGGSNEQFF
TRBJ1-1 | - | TRBV14 | 17 | - | TGTGCCAGCTTCTACCGGACCCGACAGAACATGAACACTGAAGCTTTCTTT | CASFYRTRQNMNTEAFF
TRBJ1-1 | - | TRBV6-5 | 15 | once | TGTGCCAGCAGATTTGAACCGGGCCGCGGGACTGAAGCTTTCTTT | CASRFEPGRGTEAFF
TRBJ1-1 | - | TRBV7-2 | 17 | - | TGTGCCAGCGGAACAACGGGGGGGGCCAGGTCTGTTAGTGAAGCTTTCTTT | CASGTTGGARSVSEAFF
TRBJ2-1 | - | TRBV5-1 | 15 | - | TGCGCCAGCAGCTTGGCAGGGGTCTCCTACAATGAGCAGTTCTTC | CASSLAGVSYNEQFF
TRBJ1-2 | TRBD1 | TRBV9 | 16 | - | TGTGCCAGCAGCGCCAGACAGGGGCTCGAAAATAATGGCTACACCTTC | CASSARQGLENNGYTF
TRBJ1-2 | TRBD1 | TRBV29-1 | 15 | - | TGCAGCGTTGGGGGGACAGGGCTCCGCACCTATGGCTACACCTTC | CSVGGTGLRTYGYTF